This TCR beta chain was identified in a study of metastatic and nonmetastatic thyroid tumors. All patients were untreated before thyroid surgery. This clone was detected a few times. One end of the junction fails to match germline, which may point to a read error. In the study's own analysis: Using the CDR3 differences seen across clinicopathological groups, the authors built a distant-metastasis classifier for papillary thyroid cancer, which was meant to discriminate distant-metastatic patients. TCRdb used MiXCR to call clones anew from the PCR reads. These V and J calls rely on TCRdb rather than the paper's analysis. Of 60,000 or so clones in the sample, 4% to 4.5% were seen once. The sequencing sample was made of blood. The clonotype was recovered from a female donor with papillary thyroid cancer or a benign thyroid nodule (not recorded which). Some clones in this sample may be carry-over from other donors' samples.

CDR3 bases: TGTTCCAGCAGTTTAGACCGGGCGACCTATGTCTACACCTTC. Its protein is CSSSLDRATYVYTF. The chain has TRBV12-3 or TRBV12-4 and TRBJ1-2; D not certain. The CDR3 has 14 residues.